This T cell receptor (beta chain) came from a study of shared clonotypes between healthy human individuals. Study-wide results and limits: Though the depth was large, rarefaction showed that sorted-subset sequencing was incomplete. Relative to memory subsets, naive subsets generally showed larger estimated richness.

As concerns this clone: What it recognizes is unknown. The same CDR3 is also encoded by other DNA sequences in this sample.

Germline assignment: CDR1 SNHLY and CDR2 FYNNEI. After removal of 6 bases from V and 1 base from J, the junction contained 2 bases not matched to a gene. CDR3 size: 14 residues. Sequenced by immunoSEQ multiplex PCR; TCRdb stores in-frame clones only, minus some. This sample yields some 2,100,000 clones, of which under 97% are seen a single time; 0.1% to 0.15% belongs to the top ten. Specimen: naive CD4+ T cells sorted from blood. Documented subset: CD45RA+ positively selected. The chain combines TRBV2 with TRBJ1-4; TRBD1 aligns across 7 bases. The clonotype was recovered from a man younger than 35 in good health. Here the CDR3 DNA reads TGTGCCAGCAGCTACAGGGGAACTAATGAAAAACTGTTTTTT. Residues: CASSYRGTNEKLFF.